One and the same sample provided the 6 T cell receptor beta chains below, sequenced in a study of blood T cell repertoires in COVID-19. Libraries were prepared by immunoSEQ multiplex PCR; TCRdb keeps only in-frame clonotypes and omits some of them. The sample records roughly 220,000 clones, around 80% being singletons. Sequencing was performed on PBMCs or T cells enriched from blood (not recorded which). The receptors stem from a man aged 40-49 years who had recovered from COVID-19.

A remark on this clone: The sample contains more than one DNA sequence encoding this CDR3. The rearrangement uses TRBV5-1 and TRBJ1-5; 8 bases agree with TRBD1. CDR1 and CDR2 (germline): SGHRS, YFSETQ. The CDR3 length is 14 residues. J gave up 5 bases and V 4 bases, and 5 bases lay outside the gene matches. The CDR3 coding sequence is TGCGCCAGCAGCAGCGGACAGGGAGATCAGCCCCAGCATTTT. It specifies CASSSGQGDQPQHF.

The rearrangement links TRBV5-1 to TRBJ2-2, with TRBD2 as a possible D gene (6 bases). Trimming left V 1 base short and J 0 bases short, with 10 bases between. CDR1 SGHRS and CDR2 YFSETQ come from the germline V gene. The length of the CDR3 is 16 residues. The CDR3 DNA reads as TGCGCCAGCAGCTTGCTCGCGGGACCGAACACCGGGGAGCTGTTTTTT. Protein product: CASSLLAGPNTGELFF.

The CDR3 sequence: CASSQDPQRGYNEQFF. The DNA for the CDR3 is TGCGCCAGCAGCCAAGATCCCCAGCGGGGATACAATGAGCAGTTCTTC. This chain joins TRBV4-1 and TRBJ2-1; 7 bases are shared with TRBD2. In germline, CDR1 is MGHRA, CDR2 YSYEKL. The CDR3 extends over 16 amino acids. V gave up 0 bases and J gave up 4 bases; unmatched junction bases: 6.

The rearrangement uses TRBV11-3 and TRBJ2-1; TRBD2 agrees at 16 bases. The length of the CDR3 is 17 residues. Germline V gives CDR1 SGHNT, CDR2 YENEEA. Trimming cost V 6 bases and J 3 bases; bases outside gene matches: 5. The CDR3 loop is CASSSGTSGRVYNEQFF. CDR3 coding DNA: TGTGCCAGCAGTTCCGGGACTAGCGGGAGGGTCTACAATGAGCAGTTCTTC.

The rearrangement uses TRBV28 and TRBJ1-5; no reliable D call. The V end was cut by 2 bases, the J end by 1 base, with 3 bases between. CDR3 size: 13 residues. Germline CDR1 and CDR2: MDHEN and SYDVKM. CDR3 DNA: TGTGCCAGCAGTTTAGAGAGCAATCAGCCCCAGCATTTT. Translation gives CASSLESNQPQHF.

V usage is TRBV10-3 and J usage is TRBJ1-4; 10 bases match TRBD1. V was pared by 6 bases and J by 8 bases, with 6 bases of the junction left unmatched. Germline V gene data show CDR1 as ENHRY and CDR2 as SYGVKD. CDR3 length: 14 amino acids. CDR3 region: CAIRGTGEEEKLFF. The CDR3, as DNA: TGTGCCATCAGAGGGACAGGGGAGGAAGAAAAACTGTTTTTT.